The 22 T cell receptor beta chains below come from one sample, sequenced in a study of T cell repertoires in cytomegalovirus infection. Their recognized antigens are unknown. In TCRdb, the reads were re-called with MiXCR into one record per CDR3 protein. The data show around 540,000 distinct CDR3 sequences, 30% to 40% seen once. The sample in question was cultured PBMCs, obtained from culture after CMV antigen stimulation. The receptors here all came from a human donor in good health (CMV status not recorded). Some clones in this sample may be carry-over from other donors' samples.

V and J are TRBV29-1 and TRBJ2-1, with D perhaps given as TRBD1 or TRBD2 (5 bases each). Per the germline V gene, CDR1 is SQVTM and CDR2 is ANQGSEA. Trimming removed 3 bases at V and 9 bases at J, with 21 bases between. This CDR3 is 15 amino acids long. CDR3 DNA sequence: TGCAGCGTTGAGGGGACGCCTGGTGATGGGTCTGAGCAGTTCTTC. It encodes CSVEGTPGDGSEQFF.

The chain couples TRBV2 to TRBJ1-5; no clear D. Trimming stripped 4 bases from V and 4 bases from J, with 11 bases between. The germline gives CDR1 SNHLY, CDR2 FYNNEI. CDR3 length: 14 amino acids. CDR3 residues: CASSAYMGNQPQHF. The CDR3 region has the DNA TGTGCCAGCAGTGCCTACATGGGGAATCAGCCCCAGCATTTT.

V gene TRBV7-2 combines with J gene TRBJ2-5, with D uncertain. The CDR3 extends over 12 amino acids. Looked up from germline, CDR1 is SGHTA and CDR2 is FQGNSA. The ends were cut back, 2 bases at V and 5 bases at J, with 6 bases in the middle. CDR3 amino acids: CASSLFRETQYF. Written as DNA, the CDR3 is TGTGCCAGCAGCTTATTCCGGGAGACCCAGTACTTC.

V and J are TRBV11-2 and TRBJ2-1; 9 bases map to TRBD2. There are 16 residues in the CDR3. CDR1 is SGHAT, CDR2 FQNNGV, per germline. The junction had 9 bases not matched to a gene; V was cut back by 3 bases and J by 6 bases. CDR3 DNA sequence: TGTGCCAGCAGCTTCCCGACTAGCGGAGTCCCCAATGAGCAGTTCTTC. This translates into CASSFPTSGVPNEQFF.

This clonotype was seen more than once but under ten times. The rearrangement uses TRBV7-4 and TRBJ2-3; D may be TRBD1 (6 bases). Germline V CDR1 and CDR2: SGHVT, SQSDAQ. The CDR3 runs 17 residues. V gave up 4 bases and J gave up 2 bases, with 19 bases separating them. CDR3 sequence reads: CASSSRAQGILTDTQYF. In DNA form, the CDR3 reads TGTGCCAGCAGCTCTCGGGCACAGGGAATACTCACAGATACGCAGTATTTT.

In its sample, this clonotype was seen once. This chain links TRBV28 with TRBJ2-5; D not resolved. CDR3 size: 12 residues. V was cut by 4 bases and J by 5 bases, with 8 bases left in between. Germline lookup yields CDR1 MDHEN and CDR2 SYDVKM. The CDR3 protein is CASSSIWETQYF. The CDR3 nucleotides are TGTGCCAGCAGTTCCATCTGGGAGACCCAGTACTTC. Complete variable domain (other parts from reference TRBV28 and TRBJ2-5): DVKVTQSSRYLVKRTGEKVFLECVQDMDHENMFWYRQDPGLGLRLIYFSYDVKMKEKGDIPEGYSVSREKKERFSLILESASTNQTSMYLCASSSIWETQYFGPGTRLLVL.

The chain joins TRBV7-2 to TRBJ1-2; D is ambiguous. V lost 5 bases, J lost 5 bases, and 15 bases lay in between. The CDR3 has 14 residues. Germline lookup yields CDR1 SGHTA and CDR2 FQGNSA. The CDR3 loop reads CASSDSGFSYGYTF. The CDR3 region has the DNA TGTGCCAGCAGCGATTCGGGTTTCTCGTATGGCTACACCTTC.

This clonotype was counted between two and nine times. The junction shows a germline mismatch at one end, possibly a read error. The chain couples TRBV7-8 to TRBJ1-3, with TRBD1 matching 7 bases. The CDR3 consists of 13 residues. Germline CDR1 SGHVS, CDR2 FQNEAQ. CDR3 in amino acids: CASSSDDRARANF. CDR3 in DNA: TGTGCCAGCAGCTCCGATGACAGGGCCCGGGCCAATTTT.

Comments on this clonotype: This may arise from a read error, as a much more abundant clone is one base away. The rearrangement joins TRBV27 to TRBJ2-3; tentative D call: TRBD2 (5 bases). Germline CDR1 and CDR2: MNHEY and SMNVEV (reference sequence). This CDR3 is 13 amino acids long. The V gene lost 8 bases and the J gene lost 1 base, with 10 bases spanning the gap. CDR3 sequence (DNA): TGTGCCAGCCATACAGCGGGCACAGATACGCAGTATTTT. It yields the protein CASHTAGTDTQYF.

The chain combines TRBV6-2 or TRBV6-3 with TRBJ2-7; D unclear. Trimming shortened V by 3 bases and J by 0 bases, and 15 bases separated the two germline ends. The CDR3 covers 16 residues. Looked up from germline, CDR1 is MNHEY and CDR2 is SVGEGT. CDR3 in DNA: TGTGCCAGCAGTTATGGACCTGCAGATAGCTCCTACGAGCAGTACGTC. Its protein product is CASSYGPADSSYEQYV.

This clonotype was observed a few times. V and J are TRBV10-3 and TRBJ2-1; TRBD1 aligns across 9 bases. CDR3 length equals 14 residues. Germline V gene sequence: CDR1 ENHRY, CDR2 SYGVKD. The trim removed 2 bases at V and 8 bases at J, leaving 4 bases unmatched. In nucleotides, the CDR3 is TGTGCCATCAGTGAGGGGGACAGGGTGGATGAGCAGTTCTTC. This translates into CAISEGDRVDEQFF.

This clonotype was recorded only once. The CDR3 sequence is CASSPYQGYTEAFF. The CDR3 DNA sequence: TGTGCCAGCAGCCCCTATCAGGGATACACTGAAGCTTTCTTT. The rearrangement joins TRBV5-8 to TRBJ1-1, with a tentative D call TRBD1 (5 bases). The V gene's germline CDR1 is SGHTS and CDR2 YDEGEE. The CDR3 runs to 14 residues. Between the trimmed V and J ends, which lost 4 bases and 3 bases, there was a span of 13 bases.

The V call is TRBV19, the J call TRBJ2-5, with 9 nucleotides matching TRBD1. Germline lookup yields CDR1 LNHDA and CDR2 SQIVND (reference sequence). The junction had 10 bases not matched to a gene; V was cut back by 5 bases and J by 6 bases. This CDR3 contains 15 residues. CDR3 loop: CASSATGTGWQTQYF. As DNA, the CDR3 is TGTGCCAGTAGTGCGACCGGGACAGGGTGGCAGACCCAGTACTTC. Full variable domain (missing parts from reference TRBV19 and TRBJ2-5): DGGITQSPKYLFRKEGQNVTLSCEQNLNHDAMYWYRQDPGQGLRLIYYSQIVNDFQKGDIAEGYSVSREKKESFPLTVTSAQKNPTAFYLCASSATGTGWQTQYFGPGTRLLVL.

The CDR3 DNA follows: TGTGCCACCAGTCCTGGGAGGGGGAGGAGAGGTGGCTACACCTTC. As protein: CATSPGRGRRGGYTF. V and J are TRBV19 and TRBJ1-2; perhaps TRBD1 as D (6 bases). Germline CDR1 LNHDA, CDR2 SQIVND (reference sequence). The V end lost 10 bases, the J end lost 7 bases, and 25 bases lay between the germline ends. There are 15 residues in the CDR3.

This clonotype came up a few times. This chain links TRBV7-2 with TRBJ2-1; 9 bases line up with TRBD2. V trimming: 1 base; J trimming: 1 base; junction bases outside the gene matches: 14. Germline V gene sequence: CDR1 SGHTA, CDR2 FQGNSA. The CDR3 has 20 amino acids. This CDR3 is CASSLGRGGGRARSYNEQFF. CDR3 sequence (DNA): TGTGCCAGCAGCTTAGGGAGGGGGGGCGGGAGGGCCCGGTCCTACAATGAGCAGTTCTTC.

The genes are TRBV6-5 and TRBJ1-1; 9 bases agree with TRBD1. This CDR3 region has 14 residues. The germline V gene has CDR1 MNHEY and CDR2 SVGAGI. The trim removed 2 bases at V and 6 bases at J, leaving 4 bases unmatched. The CDR3 is CASSYQGQGSEAFF. CDR3 in DNA: TGTGCCAGCAGTTACCAGGGACAGGGCTCTGAAGCTTTCTTT.

This clonotype has a handful of counts. V usage is TRBV11-2 and J usage is TRBJ1-2; TRBD1 aligns across 11 bases. The trim removed 4 bases at V and 2 bases at J, leaving 12 bases unmatched. Germline assignment: CDR1 SGHAT and CDR2 FQNNGV. The CDR3 totals 18 residues. For the CDR3, the DNA is TGTGCCAGCAGCTCCGCTATTCTACGGGACAGGGGGAACTATGGCTACACCTTC. Translation gives CASSSAILRDRGNYGYTF.

The rearrangement uses TRBV18 and TRBJ1-4; 8 bases map to TRBD1. Germline loops: CDR1 KGHSH, CDR2 LQKENI. The CDR3 is 22 amino acids. J lost 1 base, V lost 3 bases, and 22 bases had no gene match. This CDR3 reads CASSPLKLLGQGRVGTNEKLFF. The CDR3 DNA sequence: TGTGCCAGCTCACCGTTAAAACTCCTCGGACAGGGAAGGGTCGGAACTAATGAAAAACTGTTTTTT.

This clonotype was detected many times. V usage is TRBV6-1 and J usage is TRBJ2-1, with TRBD2 identical over 8 bases. V was clipped by 5 bases and J by 0 bases; unmatched bases: 9. The CDR3 is 17 amino acids. CDR1 and CDR2 (germline): MNHNS, SASEGT. The CDR3 DNA is TGTGCCAGCAGTTCCGTAGTAGCGGGACGCTCCTACAATGAGCAGTTCTTC. This encodes CASSSVVAGRSYNEQFF.

This clonotype has just a few counts. The V gene is TRBV6-1, the J gene TRBJ1-6; possible D gene TRBD1, 5 bases. The CDR3 is 15 amino acids. Germline V gene data show CDR1 as MNHNS and CDR2 as SASEGT. V dropped 5 bases and J dropped 6 bases, with 14 bases sitting between them. The CDR3 region is CASSLQGPFNSPLHF. The CDR3 coding sequence is TGTGCCAGCAGTCTCCAGGGACCTTTTAATTCACCCCTCCACTTT.

The chain joins TRBV5-1 to TRBJ2-3, with 9 bases matching TRBD1. The length of the CDR3 is 15 residues. V was clipped by 4 bases and J by 2 bases; unmatched bases: 5. Germline V CDR1 and CDR2: SGHRS, YFSETQ. CDR3 residues: CASSRTGANTDTQYF. The CDR3 DNA follows: TGCGCCAGCAGCAGGACAGGGGCCAACACAGATACGCAGTATTTT.

The chain has TRBV10-3 and TRBJ2-3; 12 bases are a match to TRBD1. V lost 10 bases, J lost 6 bases, and 8 bases stayed unmatched. Germline V gene lookup returns CDR1 ENHRY and CDR2 SYGVKD. The CDR3 sequence is 14 residues long. The CDR3 spells CANSGTGGLDTQYF. CDR3 DNA sequence: TGTGCCAACTCCGGGACAGGGGGCCTGGATACGCAGTATTTT.